What follows describes a single T cell receptor (beta chain). The antigen is unknown. V lost 5 bases to trimming and J lost 4 bases, with 12 bases between them. The V gene's germline CDR1 is PRHDT and CDR2 FYEKMQ (reference sequence). The CDR3 sequence is 15 residues long. This record comes from a study of T cell responses to AZD1222 COVID-19 vaccine. Findings of the study overall: Vaccination with two AZD1222 doses was followed by a rise in Spike-specific TCR breadth and depth. Donors were chiefly white British, with a greater number of females, and clonal diversity was perhaps underestimated. Among AZD1222 vaccinees, only six or seven were seropositive at baseline.

Profiled with immunoSEQ multiplex PCR; TCRdb holds only in-frame clones, not every one. Among roughly 150,000 clones listed, roughly 88% were seen once. The specimen comprised peripheral blood, sampled 28 days after the second AZD1222 dose. The sequence derives from an adult who received the AZD1222 COVID-19 vaccine. This chain connects TRBV13 to TRBJ2-6; D gene uncertain. The CDR3 here is CASSLQSKGANVLTF. Here the CDR3 DNA reads TGTGCCAGCAGCCTGCAGTCAAAAGGGGCCAACGTCCTGACTTTC.